This TCR beta chain was recovered during a study of shared clonotypes between healthy human individuals. Study-wide results and limits: Incompleteness in sorted-subset sequencing, despite large depth, was shown by rarefaction.

The CDR3 has 13 amino acids. V lost 6 bases, J lost 4 bases, and 6 bases stayed unmatched. The germline V gene encodes CDR1 GTSNPN and CDR2 SVGIG (reference sequence). Concerning this clone: No antigen is known for it.

The naive CD8 fraction comprised CD45RO-negative cells positively selected for CCR7 and excluded terminally differentiated effector memory CD45RA+ cells. This table comes from immunoSEQ multiplex PCR, and its TCRdb copy is limited to in-frame clones, with some not included. The table has roughly 1,800,000 clones, less than 95% seen once. The receptor comes from a young man in good health. The sample taken for sequencing was naive CD8+ T cells sorted from blood. The chain joins TRBV30 to TRBJ2-1, with 7 bases that match TRBD1. CDR3 DNA sequence: TGTGCCTGTGACAGGGCCTTTTACAATGAGCAGTTCTTC. It yields the protein CACDRAFYNEQFF.